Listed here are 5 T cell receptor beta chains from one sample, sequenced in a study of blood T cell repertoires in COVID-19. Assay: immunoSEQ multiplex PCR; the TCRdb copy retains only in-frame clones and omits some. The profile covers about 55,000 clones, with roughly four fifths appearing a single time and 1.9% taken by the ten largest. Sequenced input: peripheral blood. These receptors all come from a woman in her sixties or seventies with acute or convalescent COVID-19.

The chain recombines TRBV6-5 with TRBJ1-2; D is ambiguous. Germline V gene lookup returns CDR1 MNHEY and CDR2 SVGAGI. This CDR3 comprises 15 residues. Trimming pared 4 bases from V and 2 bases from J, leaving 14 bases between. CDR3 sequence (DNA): TGTGCCAGCAGTTCCCGGAGGACGGCAAACTATGGCTACACCTTC. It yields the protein CASSSRRTANYGYTF.

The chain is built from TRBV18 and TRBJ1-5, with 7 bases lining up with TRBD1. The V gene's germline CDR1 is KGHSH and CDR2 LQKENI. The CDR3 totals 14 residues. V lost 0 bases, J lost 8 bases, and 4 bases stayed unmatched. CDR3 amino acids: CASSPPGGREPQHF. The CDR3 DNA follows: TGTGCCAGCTCACCACCAGGGGGCAGGGAGCCCCAGCATTTT.

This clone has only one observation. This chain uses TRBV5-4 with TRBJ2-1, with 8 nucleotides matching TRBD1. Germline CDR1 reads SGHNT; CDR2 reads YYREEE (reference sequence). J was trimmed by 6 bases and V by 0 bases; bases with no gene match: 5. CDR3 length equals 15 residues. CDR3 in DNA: TGTGCCAGCAGCTTGGCTCAGGGGGCAGGCAATGAGCAGTTCTTC. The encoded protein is CASSLAQGAGNEQFF.

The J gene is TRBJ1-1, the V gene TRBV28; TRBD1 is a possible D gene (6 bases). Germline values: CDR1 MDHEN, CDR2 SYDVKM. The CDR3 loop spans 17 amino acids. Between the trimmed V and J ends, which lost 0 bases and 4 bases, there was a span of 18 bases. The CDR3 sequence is CASSLWDGGPQPTEAFF. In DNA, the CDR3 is TGTGCCAGCAGTTTATGGGATGGGGGCCCCCAACCCACTGAAGCTTTCTTT.

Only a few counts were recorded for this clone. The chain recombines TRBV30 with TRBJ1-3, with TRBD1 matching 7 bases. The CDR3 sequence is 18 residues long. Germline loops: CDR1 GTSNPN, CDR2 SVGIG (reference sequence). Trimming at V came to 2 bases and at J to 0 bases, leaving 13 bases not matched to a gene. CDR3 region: CAWSNPPGTAFSGNTIYF. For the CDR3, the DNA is TGTGCCTGGAGTAACCCCCCCGGGACAGCCTTCTCTGGAAACACCATATATTTT.